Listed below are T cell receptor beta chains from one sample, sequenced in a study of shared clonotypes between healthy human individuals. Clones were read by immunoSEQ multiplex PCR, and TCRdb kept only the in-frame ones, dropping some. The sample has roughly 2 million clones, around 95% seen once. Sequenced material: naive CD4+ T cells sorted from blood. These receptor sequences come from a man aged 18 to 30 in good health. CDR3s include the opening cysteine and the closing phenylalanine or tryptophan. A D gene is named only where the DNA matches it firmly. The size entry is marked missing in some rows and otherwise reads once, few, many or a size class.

TGTGCCAGCAGGGGGCAGACCATGAACACTGAAGCTTTCTTT	CASRGQTMNTEAFF	-	-	TRBV2	TRBJ1-1
TGTGCCTGGAGAGTCCCCGGTCAGCGGGGAGCTTTCTTT	CAWRVPGQRGAFF	-	-	TRBV30	TRBJ1-1
TGTGCCAGCAGCTTAAGGACCCTAGAGACCCAGTACTTC	CASSLRTLETQYF	-	-	TRBV11-2	TRBJ2-5
TGTGCCATCAGGGGCGTCACACACACTGAAGCTTTCTTT	CAIRGVTHTEAFF	-	-	TRBV7-9	TRBJ1-1
TGTGCCAGCAGTTTCTACCTAGCGGGGGGAGGCGATACGCAGTATTTT	CASSFYLAGGGDTQYF	TRBD2	once	TRBV2	TRBJ2-3
TGCGCCAGCAGCTTATCGGGACTAGCGACTTCCGAGCAGTACTTC	CASSLSGLATSEQYF	TRBD2	-	TRBV5-1	TRBJ2-7
TGTGCCAGTAGTATAACGTCGGGACAGGGACTCTCCTATAATTCACCCCTCCACTTT	CASSITSGQGLSYNSPLHF	TRBD1	once	TRBV19	TRBJ1-6
TGTGCCAGCAGCTTGGCCGGGACAGCTGGTTCACCCCTCCACTTT	CASSLAGTAGSPLHF	TRBD1	once	TRBV5-4	TRBJ1-6
TGTGCCAGTACCCTTCAGGAAGGGCGGGGCTACACCTTC	CASTLQEGRGYTF	-	-	TRBV6-6	TRBJ1-2
TGTGCCAGCAGAAGGACAGATACGCAGTATTTT	CASRRTDTQYF	-	-	TRBV6-1	TRBJ2-3
TGTGCCAGCAAAGGGACTAGCGGATCAGAGACCCAGTACTTC	CASKGTSGSETQYF	TRBD2	-	TRBV7-2	TRBJ2-5
TGTGCCAGCAGCTTGGTCCGGGCTGCAAGCACAGATACGCAGTATTTT	CASSLVRAASTDTQYF	-	-	TRBV7-9	TRBJ2-3
TGTGCCAGCAGTTACAGCGGGGGGGCTGAAAACATTCAGTACTTC	CASSYSGGAENIQYF	TRBD2	once	TRBV6-6	TRBJ2-4
TGTGCCAGCAGCTTAGTAGGCAGTAAGAATTCACCCCTCCACTTT	CASSLVGSKNSPLHF	-	-	TRBV13	TRBJ1-6
TGCGCCAGCAGTGAGAAGGGCAGGGCGAATGAGCAGTTCTTC	CASSEKGRANEQFF	-	-	TRBV10-1	TRBJ2-1
TGCGCCAGCAGCCAAGACTACAGCAATTCACCCCTCCACTTT	CASSQDYSNSPLHF	-	-	TRBV4-1	TRBJ1-6
TGTGCCAGCTCACCAAACACAGGGGGCAGGAACGAGCAGTACTTC	CASSPNTGGRNEQYF	TRBD1	-	TRBV18	TRBJ2-7